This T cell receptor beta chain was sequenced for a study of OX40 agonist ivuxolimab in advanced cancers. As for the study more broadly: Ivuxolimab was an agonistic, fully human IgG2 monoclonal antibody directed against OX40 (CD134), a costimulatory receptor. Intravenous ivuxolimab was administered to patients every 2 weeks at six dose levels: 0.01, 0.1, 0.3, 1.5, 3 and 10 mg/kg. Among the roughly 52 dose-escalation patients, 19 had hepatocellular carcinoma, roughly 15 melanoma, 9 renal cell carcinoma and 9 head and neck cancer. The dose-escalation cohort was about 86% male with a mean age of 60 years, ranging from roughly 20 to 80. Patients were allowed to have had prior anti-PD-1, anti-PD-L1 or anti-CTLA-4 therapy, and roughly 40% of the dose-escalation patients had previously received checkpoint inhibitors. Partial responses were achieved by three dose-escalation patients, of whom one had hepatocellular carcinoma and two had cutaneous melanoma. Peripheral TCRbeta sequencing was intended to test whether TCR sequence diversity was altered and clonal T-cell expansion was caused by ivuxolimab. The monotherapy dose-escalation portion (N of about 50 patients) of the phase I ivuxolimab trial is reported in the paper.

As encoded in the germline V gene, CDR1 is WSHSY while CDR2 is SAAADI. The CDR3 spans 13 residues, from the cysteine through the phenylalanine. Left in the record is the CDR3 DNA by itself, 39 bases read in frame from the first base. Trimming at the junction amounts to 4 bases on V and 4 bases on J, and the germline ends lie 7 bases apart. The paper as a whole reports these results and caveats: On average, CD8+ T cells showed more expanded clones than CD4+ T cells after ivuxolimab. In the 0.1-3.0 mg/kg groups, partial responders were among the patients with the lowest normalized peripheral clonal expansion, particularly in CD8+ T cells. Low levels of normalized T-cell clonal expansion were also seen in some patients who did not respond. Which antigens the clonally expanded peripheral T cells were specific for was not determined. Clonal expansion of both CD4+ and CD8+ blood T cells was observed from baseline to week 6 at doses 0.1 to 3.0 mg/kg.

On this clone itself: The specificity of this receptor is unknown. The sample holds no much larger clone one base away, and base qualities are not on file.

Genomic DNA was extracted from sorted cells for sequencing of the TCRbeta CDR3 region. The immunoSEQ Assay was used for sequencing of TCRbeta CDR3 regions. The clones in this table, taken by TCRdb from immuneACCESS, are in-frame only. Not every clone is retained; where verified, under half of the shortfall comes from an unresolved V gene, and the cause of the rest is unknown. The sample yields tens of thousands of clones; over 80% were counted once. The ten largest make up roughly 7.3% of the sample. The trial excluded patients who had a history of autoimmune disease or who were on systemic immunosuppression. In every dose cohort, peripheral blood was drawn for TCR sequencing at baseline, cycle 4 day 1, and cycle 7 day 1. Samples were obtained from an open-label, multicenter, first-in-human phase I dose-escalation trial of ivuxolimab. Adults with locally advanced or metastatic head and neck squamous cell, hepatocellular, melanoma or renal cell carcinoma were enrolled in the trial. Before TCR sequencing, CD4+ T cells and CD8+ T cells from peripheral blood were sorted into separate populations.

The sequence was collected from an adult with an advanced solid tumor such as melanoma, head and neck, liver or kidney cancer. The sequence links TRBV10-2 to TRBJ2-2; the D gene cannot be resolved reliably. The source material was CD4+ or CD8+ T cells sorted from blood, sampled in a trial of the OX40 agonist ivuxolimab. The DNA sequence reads TGCGCCAGCAGTGCGGGCAGCACCGGGGAGCTGTTTTTT. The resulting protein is CASSAGSTGELFF.